The 20 T cell receptor beta chains reported below all come from one sample, sequenced in a study of Ad26.COV2.S vaccination and SARS-CoV-2 variants. Treatment: 15 to 20 received Ad26.COV2.S at low or high dose, single or two shots; about 5 received placebo; per-sample allocation not given. Samples were taken on day 63 after the first vaccine or placebo injection. Libraries were prepared by immunoSEQ multiplex PCR; TCRdb keeps only in-frame clonotypes and omits some of them. The data show around 350,000 clones, with roughly 85% seen just once and about 3.3% held by the top ten. The input for sequencing was peripheral blood, taken in a trial of Ad26.COV2.S vaccine versus placebo. The receptors stem from a person between 18 and 65 years old who received the Ad26.COV2.S COVID-19 vaccine or a placebo.

The rearrangement links TRBV4-3 to TRBJ2-7; D unresolved. CDR1 and CDR2 from the germline V gene are LGHNA and YSLEER. The CDR3 totals 15 residues. The V and J ends lost 0 bases and 3 bases respectively, with 12 bases between them. The CDR3 DNA reads as TGCGCCAGCAGCCAAGAGCTCACCGGATTCTACGAGCAGTACTTC. Its protein is CASSQELTGFYEQYF.

The chain carries TRBV29-1 and TRBJ2-5; 9 bases are shared with TRBD1. Per the germline V gene, CDR1 is SQVTM and CDR2 is ANQGSEA. V lost 7 bases to trimming and J lost 5 bases; unmatched junction nucleotides: 14. This CDR3 has 15 amino acids. The DNA for the CDR3 is TGCAGCGCCGCGTATATGACAGGGGGAGAGGAGACCCAGTACTTC. Protein product: CSAAYMTGGEETQYF.

This sequence joins TRBV7-2 and TRBJ2-5; tentative D call: TRBD1 (6 bases). This CDR3 contains 13 residues. With 4 bases removed from V and 9 bases from J, the gap between germline ends came to 15 bases. Germline V gives CDR1 SGHTA, CDR2 FQGNSA. CDR3 DNA: TGTGCCAGCAGCTCTTCTACAGGGATCTCCCAGTACTTC. Its protein is CASSSSTGISQYF.

The chain employs TRBV7-8 and TRBJ2-7, with TRBD2 identical over 8 bases. V lost 5 bases and J lost 6; bases outside the gene matches: 9. CDR1 is SGHVS, CDR2 FQNEAQ, per germline. This CDR3 is built from 14 residues. The CDR3 is CASSLRTSSSEQYF. The CDR3, as DNA: TGTGCCAGCAGCCTCAGGACTAGCTCTTCCGAGCAGTACTTC. The entire variable domain, with the rest obtained from reference TRBV7-8 and TRBJ2-7, is as follows: GAGVSQSPRYKVAKRGQDVALRCDPISGHVSLFWYQQALGQGPEFLTYFQNEAQLDKSGLPSDRFFAERPEGSVSTLKIQRTQQEDSAVYLCASSLRTSSSEQYFGPGTRLTVT.

The chain uses TRBV4-3 and TRBJ2-1; D may match TRBD1 or TRBD2 (6 bases each). Germline V gives CDR1 LGHNA, CDR2 YSLEER. The V gene lost 1 base and the J gene lost 10 bases, with 14 bases spanning the gap. The CDR3 runs 14 residues. The CDR3 nucleotides are TGCGCCAGCAGCCAAGGTTCCGGGGGCGACGAGCAGTTCTTC. This gives the protein CASSQGSGGDEQFF.

This clone appeared once. CDR3 DNA sequence: TGTGCCAGCAGCTTAGTGAGGCAAAGCACAGATACGCAGTATTTT. Protein: CASSLVRQSTDTQYF. The chain carries TRBV7-2 and TRBJ2-3; no firm D call. Trimming shortened V by 1 base and J by 0 bases, and 8 bases separated the two germline ends. CDR1 SGHTA and CDR2 FQGNSA come from the germline V gene. The CDR3 is 15 amino acids.

This clone was observed at least ten times. This chain links TRBV25-1 with TRBJ1-2; D gene unclear. The CDR3 covers 15 residues. The germline CDR1 and CDR2 sequences are MGHDK and SYGVNS. Trimming cost V 4 bases and J 4 bases, with 16 bases left between them. CDR3 sequence: CASSGPDPAFYGYTF. The CDR3 nucleotides read TGTGCCAGCAGTGGCCCTGACCCAGCTTTCTATGGCTACACCTTC.

The rearrangement joins TRBV27 to TRBJ1-5; maybe TRBD1 (5 bases). The CDR3 loop spans 15 amino acids. Trimming cost V 0 bases and J 7 bases, with 13 bases left between them. Germline V gene data show CDR1 as MNHEY and CDR2 as SMNVEV (reference sequence). CDR3 residues: CASSLSGTNLQPQHF. DNA of the CDR3: TGTGCCAGCAGTTTATCCGGGACGAACCTCCAGCCCCAGCATTTT.

The rearrangement links TRBV3-1 (or the pseudogene TRBV3-2) to TRBJ2-5; 7 bases agree with TRBD2. The V gene's germline CDR1 is LGHDT and CDR2 YNNKEL (reference sequence). CDR3 size: 15 residues. The ends lost 0 bases at V and 5 bases at J; junction bases unmatched: 6. CDR3 sequence (DNA): TGTGCCAGCAGCCAAGATCCGCGGGGGAGGGAGACCCAGTACTTC. Its translation: CASSQDPRGRETQYF.

This clone was seen a handful of times. J is TRBJ1-6 and V is TRBV7-9; 9 nucleotides align to TRBD1. CDR3 length: 15 residues. Germline V gene sequence: CDR1 SEHNR, CDR2 FQNEAQ (reference sequence). Unmatched junction bases numbered 9, after V lost 5 bases and J lost 10 bases. CDR3 sequence: CASSERDRVGSPLHF. CDR3 sequence (DNA): TGTGCCAGCAGCGAACGGGACAGGGTCGGATCACCCCTCCACTTT. Filled out from reference TRBV7-9 and TRBJ1-6, the complete variable domain reads DTGVSQNPRHKITKRGQNVTFRCDPISEHNRLYWYRQTLGQGPEFLTYFQNEAQLEKSRLLSDRFSAERPKGSFSTLEIQRTEQGDSAMYLCASSERDRVGSPLHFGNGTRLTVT.

The CDR3 loop is CASSLLGGSYNEQFF. The CDR3 bases are TGTGCCAGCAGCTTGTTGGGTGGCTCCTACAATGAGCAGTTCTTC. The rearrangement links TRBV27 to TRBJ2-1; D is undetermined. CDR3 length: 15 amino acids. V was cut by 6 bases and J by 0 bases, with 12 bases left in between. Germline loops: CDR1 MNHEY, CDR2 SMNVEV (reference sequence).

The rearrangement uses TRBV11-2 and TRBJ2-7, with D unclear. V shed 5 bases and J shed 2 bases, with 7 bases lying between them. The CDR3 loop spans 12 amino acids. Looked up from germline, CDR1 is SGHAT and CDR2 is FQNNGV. Written as DNA, the CDR3 is TGTGCCAGCAGCCACGTCACCTACGAGCAGTACTTC. This codes for CASSHVTYEQYF.

V is TRBV6-6 and J is TRBJ2-1, with TRBD2 identical over 10 bases. The germline V gene encodes CDR1 MNHNY and CDR2 SVGAGI (reference sequence). Trimming cost V 4 bases and J 4 bases; bases outside gene matches: 4. The CDR3 runs 15 residues. The CDR3 region is CASSSSGGAYNEQFF. CDR3 nucleotide sequence: TGTGCCAGCAGTTCTAGCGGGGGCGCGTACAATGAGCAGTTCTTC.

This rearrangement joins TRBV6-1 to TRBJ2-2, with a tentative D call TRBD2 (5 bases). CDR3 length: 16 residues. Trimming removed 3 bases from V and 1 base from J, with 12 bases in between. Germline values: CDR1 MNHNS, CDR2 SASEGT. Written as DNA, the CDR3 is TGTGCCAGCAGTGAGTACGTAGCGAAGAACACCGGGGAGCTGTTTTTT. It encodes CASSEYVAKNTGELFF.

V gene TRBV30 combines with J gene TRBJ2-1, with 9 bases matching TRBD1. V lost 2 bases to trimming and J lost 1 base; unmatched junction nucleotides: 9. The CDR3 sequence is 17 residues long. Germline V gene sequence: CDR1 GTSNPN, CDR2 SVGIG (reference sequence). CDR3 bases: TGTGCCTGGAGTAAGAGCTCGGGACAGGGATCCTACAATGAGCAGTTCTTC. The encoded protein is CAWSKSSGQGSYNEQFF.

The chain carries TRBV7-9 and TRBJ2-3; 8 nucleotides line up with TRBD2. This CDR3 is built from 18 residues. With 1 base clipped from V and 4 bases from J, the junction kept 13 bases outside the gene matches. The germline gives CDR1 SEHNR, CDR2 FQNEAQ (reference sequence). The CDR3 here is CASSLVGKREWKADTQYF. CDR3 DNA sequence: TGTGCCAGCAGCTTAGTGGGTAAGCGGGAGTGGAAAGCAGATACGCAGTATTTT.

This clone was seen a single time. The chain is built from TRBV14 and TRBJ1-1; D ambiguous. Trimming shortened V by 4 bases and J by 0 bases, and 9 bases separated the two germline ends. CDR1 is SGHDN and CDR2 is FVKESK in the germline V gene. This CDR3 has 14 amino acids. As DNA, the CDR3 is TGTGCCAGCAGCCGAGGGCTTATGAACACTGAAGCTTTCTTT. Translated: CASSRGLMNTEAFF. Using reference TRBV14 and TRBJ1-1 for the parts outside the CDR3, the full variable domain is EAGVTQFPSHSVIEKGQTVTLRCDPISGHDNLYWYRRVMGKEIKFLLHFVKESKQDESGMPNNRFLAERTGGTYSTLKVQPAELEDSGVYFCASSRGLMNTEAFFGQGTRLTVV.

This rearrangement joins TRBV7-2 to TRBJ2-1, with 11 bases identical to TRBD2. V dropped 3 bases and J dropped 6; count of bases not matched to a gene: 4. The germline CDR1 and CDR2 sequences are SGHTA and FQGNSA. The CDR3 extends over 15 amino acids. The CDR3 DNA follows: TGTGCCAGCAGCTTGACTAGCGGGGTCCTCAATGAGCAGTTCTTC. Amino acids: CASSLTSGVLNEQFF.

This clone was observed a single time. V is TRBV7-9 and J is TRBJ1-6, with 7 nucleotides matching TRBD1. The germline V gene encodes CDR1 SEHNR and CDR2 FQNEAQ (reference sequence). Trimming cost V 3 bases and J 11 bases; bases outside gene matches: 7. The length of the CDR3 is 14 residues. For the CDR3, the DNA is TGTGCCAGCAGCTTCGACAGGGTGGGTACACCCCTCCACTTT. This encodes CASSFDRVGTPLHF.

The rearrangement links TRBV12-3 or TRBV12-4 to TRBJ2-5; no definite D call. The CDR3 is made up of 13 amino acids. V was cut by 7 bases and J by 4 bases, with 13 bases left in between. CDR3 loop: CASTPEWGETQYF. The CDR3 DNA is TGTGCCAGCACCCCCGAATGGGGAGAGACCCAGTACTTC.